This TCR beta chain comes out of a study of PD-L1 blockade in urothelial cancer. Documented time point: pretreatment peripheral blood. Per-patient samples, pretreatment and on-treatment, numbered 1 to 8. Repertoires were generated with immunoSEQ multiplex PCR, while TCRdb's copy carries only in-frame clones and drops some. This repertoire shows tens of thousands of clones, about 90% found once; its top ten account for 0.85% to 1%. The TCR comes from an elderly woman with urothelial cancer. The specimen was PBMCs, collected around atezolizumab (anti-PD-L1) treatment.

The CDR3 nucleotides are TGCGCCAGCAGCTTAAGAGGTAGCGGGAGTAATGAGCAGTTCTTC. Translating it yields CASSLRGSGSNEQFF. This sequence joins TRBV5-1 and TRBJ2-1; 9 bases align to TRBD2. The CDR3 covers 15 residues. V lost 2 bases to trimming and J lost 7 bases; unmatched junction nucleotides: 7. CDR1 SGHRS and CDR2 YFSETQ come from the germline V gene.